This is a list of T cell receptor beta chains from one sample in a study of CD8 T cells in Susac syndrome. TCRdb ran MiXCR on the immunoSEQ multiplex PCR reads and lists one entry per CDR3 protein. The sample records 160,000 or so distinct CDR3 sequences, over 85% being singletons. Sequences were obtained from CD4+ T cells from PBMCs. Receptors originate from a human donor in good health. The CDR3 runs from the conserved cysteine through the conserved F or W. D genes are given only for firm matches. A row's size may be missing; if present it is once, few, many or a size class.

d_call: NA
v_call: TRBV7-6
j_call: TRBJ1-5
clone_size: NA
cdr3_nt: TGTGCCAGCAGCTTATGGGGATCAGATCAGCCCCAGCATTTT
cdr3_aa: CASSLWGSDQPQHF

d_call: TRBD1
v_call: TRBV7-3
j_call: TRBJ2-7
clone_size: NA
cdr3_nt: TGTGCCAGCAGCTCCGCGACAGGGTCCTACGAGCAGTACTTC
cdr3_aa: CASSSATGSYEQYF

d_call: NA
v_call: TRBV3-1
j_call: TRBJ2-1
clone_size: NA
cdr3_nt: TGTGCCAGCAGCGGGGGAATCGCCGTTTCCGATGAGCAGTTCTTC
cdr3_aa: CASSGGIAVSDEQFF

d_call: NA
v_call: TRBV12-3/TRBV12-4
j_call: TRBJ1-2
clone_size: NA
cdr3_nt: TGTGCCAGCAGCCGCGGGTTACCTGGCTACACCTTC
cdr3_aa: CASSRGLPGYTF

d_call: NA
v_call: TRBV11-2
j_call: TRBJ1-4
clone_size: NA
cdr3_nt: TGTGCCAGCAGCCCTCAGGGGAACTACAATGAAAAACTGTTTTTT
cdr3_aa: CASSPQGNYNEKLFF

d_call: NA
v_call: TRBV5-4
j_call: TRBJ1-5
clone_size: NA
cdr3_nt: TGTGCCAGCAGCTTGGGATCGGGGAGAGGCAATCAGCCCCAGCATTTT
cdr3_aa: CASSLGSGRGNQPQHF

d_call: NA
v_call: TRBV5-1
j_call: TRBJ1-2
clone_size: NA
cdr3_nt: TGCGCCAGCAGCTTGGGTGGAGGGGCCGGTGGCTACACCTTC
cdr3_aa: CASSLGGGAGGYTF

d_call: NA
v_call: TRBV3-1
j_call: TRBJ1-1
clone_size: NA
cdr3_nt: TGTGCCAGCAGCAAAAGAGGCCTAGACACTGAAGCTTTCTTT
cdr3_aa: CASSKRGLDTEAFF

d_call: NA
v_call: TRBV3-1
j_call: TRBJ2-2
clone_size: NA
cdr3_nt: TGTGCCAGCAGCCAAGTCGGGGGCGGGGAGCTGTTTTTT
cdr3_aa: CASSQVGGGELFF

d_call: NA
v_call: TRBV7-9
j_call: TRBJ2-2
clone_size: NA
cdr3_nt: TGTGCCAGCAGCTTAGGGAACGGGGAGCTGTTTTTT
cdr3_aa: CASSLGNGELFF

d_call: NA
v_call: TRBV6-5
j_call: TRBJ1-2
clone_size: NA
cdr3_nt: TGTGCCAGCAAGGTGTCCCTGACGGAGAACTATGGCTACACCTTC
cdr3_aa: CASKVSLTENYGYTF

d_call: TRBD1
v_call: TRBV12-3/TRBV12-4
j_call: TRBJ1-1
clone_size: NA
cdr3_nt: TGTGCCAGCAGTTTACAGGGGGCGGCCACTGAAGCTTTCTTT
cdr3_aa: CASSLQGAATEAFF

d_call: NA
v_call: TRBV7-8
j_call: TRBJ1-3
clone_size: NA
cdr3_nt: TGTGCCAGCAGCCTACTCTCTCCTGGAAACACCATATATTTT
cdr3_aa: CASSLLSPGNTIYF

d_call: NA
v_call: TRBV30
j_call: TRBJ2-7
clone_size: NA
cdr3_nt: TGTGCCTGGAGTCCCCTTCAGGGCCCTAGCTCCTACGAGCAGTACTTC
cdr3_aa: CAWSPLQGPSSYEQYF

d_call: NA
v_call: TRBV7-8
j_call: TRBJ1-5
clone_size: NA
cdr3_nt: TGTGCCAGCAGCTCAGGGGACAATCAGCCCCAGCATTTT
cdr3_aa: CASSSGDNQPQHF

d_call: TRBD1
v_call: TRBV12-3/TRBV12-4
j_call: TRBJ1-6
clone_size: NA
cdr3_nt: TGTGCCAGCAGTCAAAGGGACAGTAATAATTCACCCCTCCACTTT
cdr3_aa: CASSQRDSNNSPLHF

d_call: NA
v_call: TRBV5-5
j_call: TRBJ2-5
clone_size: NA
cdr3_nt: TGTGCCAGCAGCTCACTAGGATCGAGTGAGACCCAGTACTTC
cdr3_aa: CASSSLGSSETQYF

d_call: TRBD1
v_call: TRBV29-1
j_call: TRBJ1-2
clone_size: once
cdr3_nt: TGCAGCACCCGACAGGGGTCCTATGGCTACACCTTC
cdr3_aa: CSTRQGSYGYTF

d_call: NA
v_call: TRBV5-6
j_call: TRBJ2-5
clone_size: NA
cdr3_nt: TGTGCCAGCAGCTTGCCAGGGACGGCACAAGAGACCCAGTACTTC
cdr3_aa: CASSLPGTAQETQYF